These 17 T cell receptor beta chains were sequenced from one sample in a study of vaccination and CD4 T cells after COVID-19. An Oncomine TCR Beta short-read assay was used to sequence the DNA from cultured CD4+ T cells. TCRdb re-derived calls from the PCR reads in MiXCR, one entry per CDR3 protein. Counted here are 9,500 to 15,000 distinct CDR3 sequences, 55% to 65% occurring once; the ten biggest clones make up 7.5% to 8.5%. What these receptors recognize is not known. The treatment here: roughly 11-day PBMC culture with coronavirus spike peptide pools or control peptides (ViraFEST assay). The specimen was CD4+ T cells from blood, cultured in vitro. Receptors were obtained from a human donor who had recovered from COVID-19.

The gene calls are TRBV19 and TRBJ2-3; 14 nucleotides agree with TRBD2. V was pared by 8 bases and J by 5 bases, with 9 bases of the junction left unmatched. This CDR3 is 16 amino acids long. The germline CDR1 and CDR2 sequences are LNHDA and SQIVND (reference sequence). CDR3 sequence: CASGGLAGAKGDTQYF. For the CDR3, the DNA is TGTGCCAGTGGGGGACTAGCGGGAGCAAAGGGAGATACGCAGTATTTT.

The chain employs TRBV10-3 and TRBJ1-1, with 7 bases that match TRBD1. The CDR3 totals 12 residues. Germline CDR1 reads ENHRY; CDR2 reads SYGVKD. The J segment lost 5 bases and the V segment lost 4 bases, leaving 1 base of the junction unmatched. Here the CDR3 DNA reads TGTGCCATCAGTGCAGGGGGTACTGAAGCTTTCTTT. Residues: CAISAGGTEAFF.

V is TRBV2 and J is TRBJ1-5; D unresolved. Germline V gene sequence: CDR1 SNHLY, CDR2 FYNNEI. There are 14 residues in the CDR3. V was cut by 6 bases and J by 0 bases, with 9 bases left in between. In DNA, the CDR3 is TGTGCCAGCAGCTCTAAGATTAGCAATCAGCCCCAGCATTTT. This sequence encodes CASSSKISNQPQHF.

A few counts support this clonotype. The V gene is TRBV18, the J gene TRBJ1-2; tentative D call: TRBD1 (6 bases). Trimming removed 2 bases from V and 6 bases from J, with 19 bases in between. This CDR3 comprises 16 residues. Looked up from germline, CDR1 is KGHSH and CDR2 is LQKENI. The CDR3 reads CASSPSLAGAQDGYTF. The CDR3 coding sequence is TGTGCCAGCTCACCATCATTAGCGGGGGCGCAGGATGGCTACACCTTC.

In its sample, this clonotype was seen a few times. The chain couples TRBV21-1 to TRBJ2-5; TRBD1, the table's D call, was not compared with the DNA. TRBV21-1 is tagged as a pseudogene. The CDR3 runs 16 residues. CDR3 sequence: CASSKRTGRDQETQYF. The CDR3 nucleotides read TGTGCCAGCAGCAAAAGGACCGGACGGGATCAAGAGACCCAGTACTTC.

This chain uses TRBV20-1 with TRBJ1-5; D is undetermined. The length of the CDR3 is 15 residues. Germline V CDR1 and CDR2: DFQATT, SNEGSKA (reference sequence). V was trimmed by 4 bases and J by 5 bases, leaving 18 bases between them. CDR3 nucleotide sequence: TGCAGTGCTACAAGCGGCAGGCTTTTGGATCAGCCCCAGCATTTT. It is translated as CSATSGRLLDQPQHF.

The table lists this clonotype with a count of one. The rearrangement joins TRBV6-1 to TRBJ2-2; 8 nucleotides agree with TRBD1. This CDR3 comprises 15 residues. J gave up 3 bases and V 4 bases, and 4 bases lay outside the gene matches. The V gene's germline CDR1 is MNHNS and CDR2 SASEGT. The CDR3 DNA is TGTGCCAGCAGTGCTGACAGGGGACACACCGGGGAGCTGTTTTTT. This translates into CASSADRGHTGELFF.

V gene TRBV24-1 combines with J gene TRBJ1-5; TRBD1 matches 7 bases. Trimming removed 5 bases from V and 2 bases from J; junction bases left unmatched: 11. Germline loops: CDR1 KGHDR, CDR2 SFDVKD. This CDR3 has 17 residues. In nucleotides, the CDR3 is TGTGCCACCAGTGTGGGATCCGGCAGGGGGGGCAATCAGCCCCAGCATTTT. Translated, it gives CATSVGSGRGGNQPQHF.

This clonotype was detected only a few times. The rearrangement links TRBV30 to TRBJ1-2, with TRBD1 matching 7 bases. Germline trimming cut 3 bases from V and 2 bases from J; bases unmatched to any gene: 6. Germline V gives CDR1 GTSNPN, CDR2 SVGIG (reference sequence). CDR3 length: 14 residues. The CDR3 loop is CAWRGQLFNYGYTF. CDR3 DNA: TGTGCCTGGAGGGGACAGCTCTTCAACTATGGCTACACCTTC.

The V and J genes are TRBV7-2 and TRBJ2-5; perhaps TRBD2 as D (6 bases). The length of the CDR3 is 14 residues. Germline loops: CDR1 SGHTA, CDR2 FQGNSA. Trimming removed 6 bases at V and 1 base at J, with 12 bases between. The CDR3 loop reads CASRLARPQETQYF. The CDR3 DNA follows: TGTGCCAGCAGGCTAGCGAGACCCCAAGAGACCCAGTACTTC. Full variable domain (remainder filled in from reference TRBV7-2 and TRBJ2-5): GAGVSQSPSNKVTEKGKDVELRCDPISGHTALYWYRQSLGQGLEFLIYFQGNSAPDKSGLPSDRFSAERTGGSVSTLTIQRTQQEDSAVYLCASRLARPQETQYFGPGTRLLVL.

V usage is TRBV6-1 and J usage is TRBJ1-2; 8 bases agree with TRBD1. This CDR3 comprises 14 residues. CDR1 and CDR2 (germline): MNHNS, SASEGT. With V trimmed by 4 bases and J by 4 bases, 5 bases remained unmatched. CDR3 sequence reads: CASSGGQGTYGYTF. DNA for the CDR3: TGTGCCAGCAGTGGAGGACAGGGAACCTATGGCTACACCTTC.

This rearrangement joins TRBV6-1 to TRBJ2-3, with 7 bases aligning to TRBD2. This CDR3 region has 15 residues. CDR1 and CDR2 from the germline V gene are MNHNS and SASEGT. V shed 4 bases and J 0 bases; nucleotides not matched to a gene: 4. CDR3 DNA sequence: TGTGCCAGCAGTGTTGCGGGGGATAGCACAGATACGCAGTATTTT. Residues: CASSVAGDSTDTQYF.

The chain couples TRBV5-1 to TRBJ2-7, with TRBD2 matching 9 bases. Germline lookup yields CDR1 SGHRS and CDR2 YFSETQ. V was clipped by 3 bases and J by 3 bases; unmatched bases: 7. The CDR3 spans 15 residues. CDR3: CASSSEGLAIYEQYF. CDR3 sequence (DNA): TGCGCCAGCAGCTCGGAGGGACTAGCAATCTACGAGCAGTACTTC.

This rearrangement joins TRBV11-1 to TRBJ2-3; D gene ambiguous. Germline V gene lookup returns CDR1 SGHAT and CDR2 FQDESV (reference sequence). There are 13 residues in the CDR3. Between the trimmed V and J ends, which lost 5 bases and 6 bases, there was a span of 12 bases. The CDR3 reads CASSDKFYDTQYF. For the CDR3, the DNA is TGTGCCAGCAGCGATAAATTCTACGATACGCAGTATTTT.

The gene calls are TRBV20-1 and TRBJ1-2; D is unclear. CDR3 size: 13 residues. Trimming took off 6 bases at V and 8 bases at J, with 19 bases between the two ends. Germline V gene sequence: CDR1 DFQATT, CDR2 SNEGSKA (reference sequence). The CDR3 DNA sequence: TGCAGTGCGCCCCCCCGAGAAGTCAGCGGCTACACCTTC. Translated: CSAPPREVSGYTF.

The genes are TRBV7-3 and TRBJ2-3; D could derive from TRBD1 or TRBD2 (5 bases each). The CDR3 is 16 amino acids. The germline CDR1 and CDR2 sequences are SGHTA and FQGTGA. The V end lost 5 bases, the J end lost 0 bases, and 15 bases lay between the germline ends. CDR3 nucleotides: TGTGCCAGCAGCCTAGGGGCACGGGGTAGCACAGATACGCAGTATTTT. Translation: CASSLGARGSTDTQYF. The variable domain in full, completed from reference TRBV7-3 and TRBJ2-3, reads GAGVSQTPSNKVTEKGKYVELRCDPISGHTALYWYRQSLGQGPEFLIYFQGTGAADDSGLPNDRFFAVRPEGSVSTLKIQRTERGDSAVYLCASSLGARGSTDTQYFGPGTRLTVL.

The chain carries TRBV21-1 and TRBJ1-2; the table's D gene call, TRBD1, was not cross checked with the DNA. TRBV21-1 is shown as a pseudogene. CDR3 length: 14 residues. CDR3 sequence: CASSNQQGNYGYTF. In DNA form, the CDR3 reads TGTGCCAGCAGCAACCAACAGGGGAACTATGGCTACACCTTC.